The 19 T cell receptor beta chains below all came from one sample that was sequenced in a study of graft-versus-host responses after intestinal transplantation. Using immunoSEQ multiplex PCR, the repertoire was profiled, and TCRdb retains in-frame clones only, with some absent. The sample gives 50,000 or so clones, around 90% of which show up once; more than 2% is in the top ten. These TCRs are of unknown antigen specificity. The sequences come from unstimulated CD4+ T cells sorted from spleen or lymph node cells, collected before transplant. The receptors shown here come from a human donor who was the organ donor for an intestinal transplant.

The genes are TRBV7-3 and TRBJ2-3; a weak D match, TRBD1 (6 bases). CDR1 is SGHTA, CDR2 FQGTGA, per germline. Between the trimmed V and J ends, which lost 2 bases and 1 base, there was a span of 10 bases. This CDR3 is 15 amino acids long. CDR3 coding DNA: TGTGCCAGCAGCTTAGACAGGACCCGCACAGATACGCAGTATTTT. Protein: CASSLDRTRTDTQYF.

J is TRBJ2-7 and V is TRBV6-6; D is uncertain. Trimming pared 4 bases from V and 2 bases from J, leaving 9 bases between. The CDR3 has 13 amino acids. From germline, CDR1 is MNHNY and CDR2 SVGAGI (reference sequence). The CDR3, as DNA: TGTGCCAGCAGTTCCCCGGGCACCTACGAGCAGTACTTC. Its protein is CASSSPGTYEQYF.

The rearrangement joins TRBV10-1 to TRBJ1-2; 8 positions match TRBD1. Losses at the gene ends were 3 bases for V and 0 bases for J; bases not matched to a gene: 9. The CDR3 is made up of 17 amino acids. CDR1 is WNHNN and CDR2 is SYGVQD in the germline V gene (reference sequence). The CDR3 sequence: CASSERQGALSNYGYTF. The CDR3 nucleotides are TGCGCCAGCAGTGAAAGGCAGGGGGCCCTCTCTAACTATGGCTACACCTTC.

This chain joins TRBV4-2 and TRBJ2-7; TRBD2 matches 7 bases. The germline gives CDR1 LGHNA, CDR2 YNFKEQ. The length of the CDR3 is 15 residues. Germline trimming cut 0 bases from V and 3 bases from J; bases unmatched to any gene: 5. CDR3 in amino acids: CASSQESSGYYEQYF. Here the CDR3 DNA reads TGTGCCAGCAGCCAAGAATCTAGCGGTTACTACGAGCAGTACTTC.

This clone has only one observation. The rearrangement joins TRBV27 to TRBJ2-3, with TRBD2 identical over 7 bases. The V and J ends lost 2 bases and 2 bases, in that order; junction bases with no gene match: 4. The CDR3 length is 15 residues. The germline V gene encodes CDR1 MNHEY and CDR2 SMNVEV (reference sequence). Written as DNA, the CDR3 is TGTGCCAGCAGTTTAGGCGGGAGCCCCACAGATACGCAGTATTTT. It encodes CASSLGGSPTDTQYF.

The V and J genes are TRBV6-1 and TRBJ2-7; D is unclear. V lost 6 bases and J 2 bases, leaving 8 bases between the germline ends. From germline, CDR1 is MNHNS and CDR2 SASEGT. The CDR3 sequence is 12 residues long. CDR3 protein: CASRDNAYEQYF. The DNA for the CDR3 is TGTGCCAGCAGAGACAACGCCTACGAGCAGTACTTC.

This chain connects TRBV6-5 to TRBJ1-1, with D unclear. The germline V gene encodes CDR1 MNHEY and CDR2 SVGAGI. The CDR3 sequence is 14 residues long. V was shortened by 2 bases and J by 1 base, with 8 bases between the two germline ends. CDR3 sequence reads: CASSYASGNTEAFF. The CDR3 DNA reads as TGTGCCAGCAGTTACGCGTCCGGGAACACTGAAGCTTTCTTT.

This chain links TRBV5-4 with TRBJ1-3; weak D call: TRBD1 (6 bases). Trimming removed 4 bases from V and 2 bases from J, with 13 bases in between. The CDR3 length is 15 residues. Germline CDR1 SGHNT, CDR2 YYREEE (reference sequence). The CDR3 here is CASSQTGLPGNTIYF. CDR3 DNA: TGTGCCAGCAGCCAAACAGGGTTACCTGGAAACACCATATATTTT.

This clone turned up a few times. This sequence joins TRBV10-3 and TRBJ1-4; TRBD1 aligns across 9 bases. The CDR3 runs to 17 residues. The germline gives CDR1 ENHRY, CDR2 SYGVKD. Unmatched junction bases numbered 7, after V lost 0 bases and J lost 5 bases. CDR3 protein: CAISESGQGRENEKLFF. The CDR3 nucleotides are TGTGCCATCAGTGAGTCGGGACAGGGAAGGGAAAATGAAAAACTGTTTTTT.

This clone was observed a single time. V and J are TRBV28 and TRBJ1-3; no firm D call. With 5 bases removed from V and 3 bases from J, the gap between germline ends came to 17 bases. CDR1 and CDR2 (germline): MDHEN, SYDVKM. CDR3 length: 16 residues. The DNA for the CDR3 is TGTGCCAGCAGTACTGCGGGTGAAGACCTTGGAAACACCATATATTTT. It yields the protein CASSTAGEDLGNTIYF.

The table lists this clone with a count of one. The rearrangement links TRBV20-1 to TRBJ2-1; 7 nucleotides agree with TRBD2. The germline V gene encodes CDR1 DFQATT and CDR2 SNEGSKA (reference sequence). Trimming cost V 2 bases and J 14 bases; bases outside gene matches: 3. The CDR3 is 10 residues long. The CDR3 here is CSARRLAEFF. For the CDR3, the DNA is TGCAGTGCTAGAAGACTAGCAGAGTTCTTC.

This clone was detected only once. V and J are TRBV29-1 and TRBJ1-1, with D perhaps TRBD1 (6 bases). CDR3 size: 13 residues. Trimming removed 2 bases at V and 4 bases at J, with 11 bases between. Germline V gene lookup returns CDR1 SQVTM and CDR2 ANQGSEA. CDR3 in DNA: TGCAGCGTTGAACGTCAGGGGACCACTGAAGCTTTCTTT. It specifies CSVERQGTTEAFF. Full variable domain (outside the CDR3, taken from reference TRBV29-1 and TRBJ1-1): SAVISQKPSRDICQRGTSLTIQCQVDSQVTMMFWYRQQPGQSLTLIATANQGSEATYESGFVIDKFPISRPNLTFSTLTVSNMSPEDSSIYLCSVERQGTTEAFFGQGTRLTVV.

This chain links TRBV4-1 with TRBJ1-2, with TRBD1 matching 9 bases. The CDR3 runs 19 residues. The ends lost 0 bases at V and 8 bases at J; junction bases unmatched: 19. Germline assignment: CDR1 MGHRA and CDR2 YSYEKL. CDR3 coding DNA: TGCGCCAGCAGCCAAGATTCAGGACAGGGGATTTCTAAGTACTTAGGCTACACCTTC. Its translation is CASSQDSGQGISKYLGYTF.

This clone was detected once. The CDR3 spells CASSISRHISGANVLTF. DNA of the CDR3: TGTGCCAGTAGTATATCCAGACACATCTCTGGGGCCAACGTCCTGACTTTC. The chain uses TRBV19 and TRBJ2-6; D unclear. The CDR3 is made up of 17 amino acids. Trimming removed 2 bases at V and 0 bases at J, with 11 bases between. CDR1 and CDR2 from the germline V gene are LNHDA and SQIVND (reference sequence).

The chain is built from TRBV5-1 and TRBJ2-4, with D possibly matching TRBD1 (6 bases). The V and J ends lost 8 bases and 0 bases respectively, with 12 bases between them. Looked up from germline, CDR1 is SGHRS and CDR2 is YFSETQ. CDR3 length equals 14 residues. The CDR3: CASSVGAAKNIQYF. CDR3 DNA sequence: TGCGCCAGTTCCGTGGGGGCAGCCAAAAACATTCAGTACTTC.

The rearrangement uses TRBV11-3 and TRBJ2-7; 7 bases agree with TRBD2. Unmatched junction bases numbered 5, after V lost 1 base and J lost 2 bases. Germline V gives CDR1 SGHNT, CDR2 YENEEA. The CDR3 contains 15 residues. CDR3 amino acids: CASSLGGGSPYEQYF. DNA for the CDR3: TGTGCCAGCAGCTTAGGGGGGGGAAGTCCCTACGAGCAGTACTTC.

The CDR3 protein is CASSYRQTSTDTQYF. The CDR3 DNA reads TGTGCCAGCAGTTACCGACAGACTAGCACAGATACGCAGTATTTT. The chain couples TRBV6-6 to TRBJ2-3; tentatively, D is TRBD1 (5 bases). Germline lookup yields CDR1 MNHNY and CDR2 SVGAGI (reference sequence). Trimming took 2 bases from V and 0 from J, leaving 9 bases between them. The CDR3 is 15 amino acids.

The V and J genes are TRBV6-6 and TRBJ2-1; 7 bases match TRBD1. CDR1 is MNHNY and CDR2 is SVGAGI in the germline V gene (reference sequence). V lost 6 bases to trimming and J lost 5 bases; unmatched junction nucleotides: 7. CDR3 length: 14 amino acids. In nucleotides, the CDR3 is TGTGCCAGCAGCCGACAGGGCAGCCACAATGAGCAGTTCTTC. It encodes CASSRQGSHNEQFF.

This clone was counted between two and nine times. Here the CDR3 reads CAIGQGATEAFF. In DNA, the CDR3 is TGTGCCATAGGACAGGGGGCAACTGAAGCTTTCTTT. The chain recombines TRBV10-3 with TRBJ1-1; 11 nucleotides align to TRBD1. This CDR3 spans 12 amino acids. Germline V lookup: CDR1 ENHRY, CDR2 SYGVKD. V lost 9 bases and J lost 5; bases outside the gene matches: 2.